A selection of T cell receptor beta chains follows, all from one sample in a study of chemoradiotherapy in HPV16-positive cancers. Sequencing was performed with immunoSEQ multiplex PCR; in TCRdb, only in-frame clones are kept and a portion is missing. The table includes about 5,400 clones, over 75% detected once. The material was blood, obtained from a patient who underwent chemoradiotherapy. These receptors were obtained from a human donor with HPV-associated anogenital cancer. Both conserved end residues are part of each CDR3. Each record gives: CDR3 DNA, CDR3 protein, D gene, J gene, V gene, CDR3 length, clone size. A D gene is named only where the DNA matches it firmly. Clone size, where shown, is once, few, many, or a class for clones that have expanded.

CDR3nt: TGTGCCAGCAGCTCCGGGCCTCGGGGGGACCAAGAGACCCAGTACTTC
CDR3aa: CASSSGPRGDQETQYF
d_gene: TRBD2
j_gene: TRBJ2-5
v_gene: TRBV5-4
len: 16
abundance: -

CDR3nt: TGTGCCAGCAGCGACCCGGGACAGGGGGTCGTCGAGCAGTACTTC
CDR3aa: CASSDPGQGVVEQYF
d_gene: TRBD1
j_gene: TRBJ2-7
v_gene: TRBV5-4
len: 15
abundance: -

CDR3nt: TGTGCCAGCAGCTTTCAGAACACCGGGGAGCTGTTTTTT
CDR3aa: CASSFQNTGELFF
d_gene: -
j_gene: TRBJ2-2
v_gene: TRBV5-6
len: 13
abundance: once

CDR3nt: TGTGCCAGCAGTGCGACTAGCGGGGGGTCGGATACGCAGTATTTT
CDR3aa: CASSATSGGSDTQYF
d_gene: TRBD2
j_gene: TRBJ2-3
v_gene: TRBV6-4
len: 15
abundance: -

CDR3nt: TGTGCCAGCAGCGTAGATGGGACATTCATGAACACTGAAGCTTTCTTT
CDR3aa: CASSVDGTFMNTEAFF
d_gene: -
j_gene: TRBJ1-1
v_gene: TRBV9
len: 16
abundance: once

CDR3nt: TGTGCCAGTAGTCGGCAGGGGGCGCGGACTGAAGCTTTCTTT
CDR3aa: CASSRQGARTEAFF
d_gene: TRBD1
j_gene: TRBJ1-1
v_gene: TRBV19
len: 14
abundance: -

CDR3nt: TGTGCCAGCAGCGTAGGAGGGGGCGGTTATGGCTACACCTTC
CDR3aa: CASSVGGGGYGYTF
d_gene: TRBD1
j_gene: TRBJ1-2
v_gene: TRBV9
len: 14
abundance: -

CDR3nt: TGCGCCAGCTCCGGACAAGGCATGATAGGAAAACTGTTTTTT
CDR3aa: CASSGQGMIGKLFF
d_gene: -
j_gene: TRBJ1-4
v_gene: TRBV5-1
len: 14
abundance: -

CDR3nt: TGTGCCAGCTCACCATCGACTAGCGGGTACTCCTACGAGCAGTACTTC
CDR3aa: CASSPSTSGYSYEQYF
d_gene: TRBD2
j_gene: TRBJ2-7
v_gene: TRBV18
len: 16
abundance: -

CDR3nt: TGTGCCAGCTCAGGCTTCCTGTCGGAGCAGTACTTC
CDR3aa: CASSGFLSEQYF
d_gene: -
j_gene: TRBJ2-7
v_gene: TRBV18
len: 12
abundance: once

CDR3nt: TGTGCCAGCTCAGCAAAGGGGGAAACTGAAGCTTTCTTT
CDR3aa: CASSAKGETEAFF
d_gene: -
j_gene: TRBJ1-1
v_gene: TRBV18
len: 13
abundance: -

CDR3nt: TGTGCCAGCAGCCCTAGCGGGGGGCCAGGGGAGACCCAGTACTTC
CDR3aa: CASSPSGGPGETQYF
d_gene: TRBD2
j_gene: TRBJ2-5
v_gene: TRBV6-5
len: 15
abundance: -

CDR3nt: TGTGCCAGCAGCACCCCCCGGGACGGCTCTAATGAAAAACTGTTTTTT
CDR3aa: CASSTPRDGSNEKLFF
d_gene: -
j_gene: TRBJ1-4
v_gene: TRBV7-9
len: 16
abundance: -

CDR3nt: TGCGCCAGCAGCCAAACGGAGGGATACACAGATACGCAGTATTTT
CDR3aa: CASSQTEGYTDTQYF
d_gene: -
j_gene: TRBJ2-3
v_gene: TRBV4-1
len: 15
abundance: -

CDR3nt: TGCGCCAGCAGCTTGGATACCAGCGGGGTCTACGAGCAGTACTTC
CDR3aa: CASSLDTSGVYEQYF
d_gene: TRBD2
j_gene: TRBJ2-7
v_gene: TRBV5-1
len: 15
abundance: -

CDR3nt: TGTGCCAGCAGCGCCAACAGGGTGAACACTGAAGCTTTCTTT
CDR3aa: CASSANRVNTEAFF
d_gene: -
j_gene: TRBJ1-1
v_gene: TRBV7-8
len: 14
abundance: -

CDR3nt: TGTGCCAGCATCGCCAGGGGAGTTAACTATGGCTACACCTTC
CDR3aa: CASIARGVNYGYTF
d_gene: -
j_gene: TRBJ1-2
v_gene: TRBV5-8
len: 14
abundance: -

CDR3nt: TGTGCCATCAATCCGGGGGGGCGAGACACCGGGGAGCTGTTTTTT
CDR3aa: CAINPGGRDTGELFF
d_gene: TRBD2
j_gene: TRBJ2-2
v_gene: TRBV10-3
len: 15
abundance: -

CDR3nt: TGTGCCTGGAGTGTCGGGGGGAGTCAGCCCCAGCATTTT
CDR3aa: CAWSVGGSQPQHF
d_gene: -
j_gene: TRBJ1-5
v_gene: TRBV30
len: 13
abundance: -

CDR3nt: TGTGCCAGCAGCTTAAGTGAGCTGCCACCGTCCCTGAGCCATACGCAGTATTTT
CDR3aa: CASSLSELPPSLSHTQYF
d_gene: -
j_gene: TRBJ2-3
v_gene: TRBV7-2
len: 18
abundance: -

CDR3nt: TGTGCCAGCAGCTTGCGGTTCCAGCCAGATACGCAGTATTTT
CDR3aa: CASSLRFQPDTQYF
d_gene: -
j_gene: TRBJ2-3
v_gene: TRBV5-6
len: 14
abundance: -